This TCR beta chain was sequenced during a study of OX40 agonist ivuxolimab in advanced cancers. About the full investigation: Ivuxolimab was an agonistic, fully human IgG2 monoclonal antibody directed against OX40 (CD134), a costimulatory receptor. Intravenous ivuxolimab was administered to patients every 2 weeks at six dose levels: 0.01, 0.1, 0.3, 1.5, 3 and 10 mg/kg. Among the 50 to 55 dose-escalation patients, 19 had hepatocellular carcinoma, roughly 15 melanoma, 9 renal cell carcinoma and 9 head and neck cancer. In the dose-escalation cohort, more than 75% of patients were male, and the mean age was approximately 60 years, with a range of 23 to 79. Patients were allowed to have had prior anti-PD-1, anti-PD-L1 or anti-CTLA-4 therapy, and approximately 41% of the dose-escalation patients had previously received checkpoint inhibitors. Partial responses were achieved by three dose-escalation patients, of whom one had hepatocellular carcinoma and two had cutaneous melanoma. Peripheral TCRbeta sequencing was intended to test whether TCR sequence diversity was altered and clonal T-cell expansion was caused by ivuxolimab. The paper reports the monotherapy dose-escalation portion (N ≈ 50 patients) of the phase I ivuxolimab trial.

Genomic DNA was extracted from sorted cells for sequencing of the TCRbeta CDR3 region. TCRbeta CDR3 regions were sequenced using the immunoSEQ Assay. The clones in this table, taken by TCRdb from immuneACCESS, are in-frame only. Not every clone is retained; where verified, under half of the shortfall comes from an unresolved V gene, and the cause of the rest is unknown. For this sample the table gives 65,000 to 80,000 clones, of which approximately 84% were detected only once. The leading ten clones occupy over 2% of the sample. CDR1 LNHDA and CDR2 SQIVND are derived from the germline V gene (reference sequence). Deletion took 3 bases off V and 6 bases off J, with a span of 17 bases between the germline ends. From its cysteine to its phenylalanine, the CDR3 spans 15 amino acids. The retained sequence is limited to the CDR3, 45 bases, with the frame set at the first base. Patients with autoimmune disease history or receiving systemic immunosuppression were excluded from the trial. In every dose cohort, peripheral blood was drawn for TCR sequencing at baseline, cycle 4 day 1, and cycle 7 day 1. Samples came from an open-label, multicenter, first-in-human phase I dose-escalation trial of ivuxolimab. Adults with locally advanced or metastatic melanoma, renal cell, hepatocellular, or head and neck squamous cell carcinoma were enrolled in the trial. Before TCR sequencing, CD4+ T cells and CD8+ T cells from peripheral blood were sorted into separate populations.

About this clone: This clone's antigen is unknown. Per-nucleotide qualities are absent, and no much larger clonotype sits a single base away.

What the study reported, not specific to this receptor: The antigen specificity of the clonally expanded peripheral T cells was not determined. Clonal expansion of both CD4+ and CD8+ blood T cells was observed from baseline to week 6 at doses 0.1 to 3.0 mg/kg. Low levels of normalized T-cell clonal expansion were also seen in some nonresponding patients. In the 0.1-3.0 mg/kg groups, partial responders had among the lowest normalized peripheral clonal expansion, particularly in CD8+ T cells. On average, CD8+ T cells showed more expanded clones than CD4+ T cells after ivuxolimab.

The chain couples TRBV19 to TRBJ1-2; TRBD1 is a weak D gene call, 6 bases matching. The starting material was CD4+ or CD8+ T cells sorted from blood, obtained in a trial of the OX40 agonist ivuxolimab. The TCR was taken from an adult with an advanced solid tumor such as melanoma, head and neck, liver or kidney cancer. The sequenced DNA is TGTGCCAGTAGTATTAAGGGGGGACTCATGGATGGCTACACCTTC. Translated, it reads CASSIKGGLMDGYTF. Full variable domain (CDR3 extended with the reference TRBV19 and TRBJ1-2 proteins): DGGITQSPKYLFRKEGQNVTLSCEQNLNHDAMYWYRQDPGQGLRLIYYSQIVNDFQKGDIAEGYSVSREKKESFPLTVTSAQKNPTAFYLCASSIKGGLMDGYTFGSGTRLTVV.